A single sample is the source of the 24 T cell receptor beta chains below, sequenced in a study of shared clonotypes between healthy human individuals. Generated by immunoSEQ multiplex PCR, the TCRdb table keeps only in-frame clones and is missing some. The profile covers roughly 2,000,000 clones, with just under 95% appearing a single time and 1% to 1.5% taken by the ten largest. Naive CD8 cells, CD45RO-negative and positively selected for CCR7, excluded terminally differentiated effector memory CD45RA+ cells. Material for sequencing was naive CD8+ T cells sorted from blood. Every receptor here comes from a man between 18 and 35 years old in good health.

Here the CDR3 reads CASSAGRGSDEQYF. The CDR3, as DNA: TGTGCCAGCAGCGCGGGTAGGGGGAGCGACGAGCAGTACTTC. The gene calls are TRBV5-6 and TRBJ2-7, with a tentative D call TRBD1 (6 bases). V was clipped by 4 bases and J by 5 bases, with 16 bases between them. The germline V gene has CDR1 SGHDT and CDR2 YYEEEE. CDR3 size: 14 residues. The full variable domain, completed using reference TRBV5-6 and TRBJ2-7, is DAGVTQSPTHLIKTRGQQVTLRCSPKSGHDTVSWYQQALGQGPQFIFQYYEEEERQRGNFPDRFSGHQFPNYSSELNVNALLLGDSALYLCASSAGRGSDEQYFGPGTRLTVT.

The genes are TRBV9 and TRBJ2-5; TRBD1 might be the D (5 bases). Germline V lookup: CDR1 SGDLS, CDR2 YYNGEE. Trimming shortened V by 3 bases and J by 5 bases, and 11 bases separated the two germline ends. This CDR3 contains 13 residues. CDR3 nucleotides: TGTGCCAGCAGCGGCGCAGGGTGGGAGACCCAGTACTTC. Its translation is CASSGAGWETQYF.

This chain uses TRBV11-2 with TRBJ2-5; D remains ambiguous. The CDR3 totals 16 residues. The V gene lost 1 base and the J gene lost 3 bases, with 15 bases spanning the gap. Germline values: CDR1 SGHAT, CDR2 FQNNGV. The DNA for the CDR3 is TGTGCCAGCAGCTTAGGGTGGGAAACACACGAAGAGACCCAGTACTTC. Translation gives CASSLGWETHEETQYF.

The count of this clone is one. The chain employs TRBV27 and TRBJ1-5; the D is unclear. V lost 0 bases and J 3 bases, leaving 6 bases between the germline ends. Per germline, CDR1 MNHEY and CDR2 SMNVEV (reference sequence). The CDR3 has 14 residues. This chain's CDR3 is CASSLSNPNQPQHF. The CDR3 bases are TGTGCCAGCAGTTTATCGAATCCCAATCAGCCCCAGCATTTT.

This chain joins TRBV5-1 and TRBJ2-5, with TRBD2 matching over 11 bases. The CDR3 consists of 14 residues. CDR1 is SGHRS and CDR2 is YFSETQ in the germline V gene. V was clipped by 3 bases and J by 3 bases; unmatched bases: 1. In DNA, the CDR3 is TGCGCCAGCAGCTGGGGACTAGCGGAAGAGACCCAGTACTTC. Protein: CASSWGLAEETQYF.

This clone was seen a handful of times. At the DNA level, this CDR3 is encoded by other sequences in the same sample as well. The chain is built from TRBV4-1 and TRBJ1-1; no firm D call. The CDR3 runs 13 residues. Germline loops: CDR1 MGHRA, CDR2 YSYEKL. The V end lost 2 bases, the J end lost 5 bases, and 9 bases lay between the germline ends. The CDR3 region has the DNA TGCGCCAGCAGCCAATATCGAGGAACTGAAGCTTTCTTT. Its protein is CASSQYRGTEAFF.

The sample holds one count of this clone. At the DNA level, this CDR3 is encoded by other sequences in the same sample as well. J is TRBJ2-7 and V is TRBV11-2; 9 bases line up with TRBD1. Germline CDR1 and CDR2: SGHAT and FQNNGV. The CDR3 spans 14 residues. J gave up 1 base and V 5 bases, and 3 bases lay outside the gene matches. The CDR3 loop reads CASSLGTGSYEQYF. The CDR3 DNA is TGTGCCAGCAGCCTGGGGACAGGGTCCTACGAGCAGTACTTC.

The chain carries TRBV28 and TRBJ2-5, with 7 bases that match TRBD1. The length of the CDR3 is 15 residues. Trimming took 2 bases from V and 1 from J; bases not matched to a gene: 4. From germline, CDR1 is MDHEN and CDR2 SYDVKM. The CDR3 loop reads CASSLGTAFQETQYF. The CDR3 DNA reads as TGTGCCAGCAGTTTAGGGACAGCCTTCCAAGAGACCCAGTACTTC.

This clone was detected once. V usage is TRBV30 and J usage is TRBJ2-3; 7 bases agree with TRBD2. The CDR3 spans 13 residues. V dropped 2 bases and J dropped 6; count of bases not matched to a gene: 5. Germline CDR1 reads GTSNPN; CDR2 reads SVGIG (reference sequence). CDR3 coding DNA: TGTGCCTGGAGTCTTACTAGCGCCGATACGCAGTATTTT. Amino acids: CAWSLTSADTQYF.

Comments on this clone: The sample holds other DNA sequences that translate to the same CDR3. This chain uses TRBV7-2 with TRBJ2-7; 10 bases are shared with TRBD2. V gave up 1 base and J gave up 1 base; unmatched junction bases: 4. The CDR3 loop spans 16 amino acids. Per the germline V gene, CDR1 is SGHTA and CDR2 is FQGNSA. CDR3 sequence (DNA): TGTGCCAGCAGCTTAGGGGCTAGCGGGAGTTCCTACGAGCAGTACTTC. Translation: CASSLGASGSSYEQYF.

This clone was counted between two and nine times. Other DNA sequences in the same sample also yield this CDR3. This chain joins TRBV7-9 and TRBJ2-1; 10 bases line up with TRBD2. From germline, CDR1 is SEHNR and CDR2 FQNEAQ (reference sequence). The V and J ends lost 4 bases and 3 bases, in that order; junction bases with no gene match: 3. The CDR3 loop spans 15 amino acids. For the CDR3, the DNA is TGTGCCAGCAGCTCCGGACTAGCGGTCTACAATGAGCAGTTCTTC. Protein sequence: CASSSGLAVYNEQFF. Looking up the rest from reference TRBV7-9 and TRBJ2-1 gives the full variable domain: DTGVSQNPRHKITKRGQNVTFRCDPISEHNRLYWYRQTLGQGPEFLTYFQNEAQLEKSRLLSDRFSAERPKGSFSTLEIQRTEQGDSAMYLCASSSGLAVYNEQFFGPGTRLTVL.

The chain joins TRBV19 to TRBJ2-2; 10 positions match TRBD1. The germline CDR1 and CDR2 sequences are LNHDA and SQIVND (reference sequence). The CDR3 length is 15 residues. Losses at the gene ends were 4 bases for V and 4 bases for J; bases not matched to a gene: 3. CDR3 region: CASSRQGAVTGELFF. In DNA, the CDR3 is TGTGCCAGTAGTAGACAGGGGGCGGTCACCGGGGAGCTGTTTTTT.

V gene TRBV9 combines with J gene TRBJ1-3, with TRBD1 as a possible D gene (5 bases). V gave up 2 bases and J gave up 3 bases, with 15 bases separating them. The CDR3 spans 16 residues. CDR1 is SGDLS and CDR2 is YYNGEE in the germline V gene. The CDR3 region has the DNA TGTGCCAGCAGCGTGAGCAGGGCCTTGGATGGAAACACCATATATTTT. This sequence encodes CASSVSRALDGNTIYF.

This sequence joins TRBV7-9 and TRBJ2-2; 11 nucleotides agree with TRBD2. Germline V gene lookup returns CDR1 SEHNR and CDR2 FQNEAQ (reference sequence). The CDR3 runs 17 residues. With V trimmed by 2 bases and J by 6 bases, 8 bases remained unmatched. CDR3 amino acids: CASSLPGLAVVPGELFF. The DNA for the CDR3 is TGTGCCAGCAGCTTACCGGGACTAGCGGTGGTGCCCGGGGAGCTGTTTTTT.

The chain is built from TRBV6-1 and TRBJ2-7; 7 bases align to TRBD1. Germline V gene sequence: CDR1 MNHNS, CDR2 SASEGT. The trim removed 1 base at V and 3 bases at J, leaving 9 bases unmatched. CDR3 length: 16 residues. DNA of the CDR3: TGTGCCAGCAGTGAAGGGGCAGGGGGAAGGCTCTACGAGCAGTACTTC. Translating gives CASSEGAGGRLYEQYF.

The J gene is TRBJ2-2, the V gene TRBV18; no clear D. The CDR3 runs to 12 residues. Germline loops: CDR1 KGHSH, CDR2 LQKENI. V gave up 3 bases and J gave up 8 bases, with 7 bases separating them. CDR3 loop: CASSPAPGELFF. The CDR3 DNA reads TGTGCCAGCTCACCGGCCCCAGGGGAGCTGTTTTTT. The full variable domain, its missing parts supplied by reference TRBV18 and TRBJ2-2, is NAGVMQNPRHLVRRRGQEARLRCSPMKGHSHVYWYRQLPEEGLKFMVYLQKENIIDESGMPKERFSAEFPKEGPSILRIQQVVRGDSAAYFCASSPAPGELFFGEGSRLTVL.

The CDR3 spells CASSLDQNEQFF. For the CDR3, the DNA is TGTGCCAGCAGCTTAGACCAAAATGAGCAGTTCTTC. The chain has TRBV7-9 and TRBJ2-1; D gene unclear. CDR1 SEHNR and CDR2 FQNEAQ come from the germline V gene (reference sequence). Trimming took 1 base from V and 7 from J, leaving 5 bases between them. The CDR3 extends over 12 amino acids.

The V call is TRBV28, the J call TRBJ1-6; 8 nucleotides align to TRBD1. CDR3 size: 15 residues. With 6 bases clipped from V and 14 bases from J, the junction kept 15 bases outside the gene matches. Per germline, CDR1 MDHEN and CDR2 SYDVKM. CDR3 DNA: TGTGCCAGCAGACCCGGGACAGGCCTGATAATCACCCTCCACTTT. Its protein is CASRPGTGLIITLHF.

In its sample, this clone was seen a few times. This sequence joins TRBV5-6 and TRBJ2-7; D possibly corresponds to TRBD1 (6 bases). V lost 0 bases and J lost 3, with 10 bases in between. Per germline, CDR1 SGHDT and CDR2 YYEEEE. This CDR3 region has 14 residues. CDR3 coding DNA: TGTGCCAGCAGCTTGGCCTACAGGGACTACGAGCAGTACTTC. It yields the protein CASSLAYRDYEQYF.

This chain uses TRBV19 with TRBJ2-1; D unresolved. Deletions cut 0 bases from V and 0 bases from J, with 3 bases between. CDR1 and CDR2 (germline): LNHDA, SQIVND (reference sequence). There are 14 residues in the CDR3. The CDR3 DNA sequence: TGTGCCAGTAGTATAGATTCCTCCTACAATGAGCAGTTCTTC. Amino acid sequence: CASSIDSSYNEQFF.

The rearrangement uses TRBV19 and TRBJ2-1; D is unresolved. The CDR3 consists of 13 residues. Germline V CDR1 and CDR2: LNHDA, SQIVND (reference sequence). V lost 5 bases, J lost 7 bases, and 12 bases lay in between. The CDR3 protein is CASSPFNLNEQFF. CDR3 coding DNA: TGTGCCAGTAGTCCTTTTAACTTAAATGAGCAGTTCTTC.

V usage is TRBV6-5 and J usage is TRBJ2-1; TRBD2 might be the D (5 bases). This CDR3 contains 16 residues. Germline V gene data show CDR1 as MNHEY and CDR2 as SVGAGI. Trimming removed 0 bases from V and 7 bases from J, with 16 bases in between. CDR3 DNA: TGTGCCAGCAGTTACTCGATAGGGTCGGGGTGGAATGAGCAGTTCTTC. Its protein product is CASSYSIGSGWNEQFF.

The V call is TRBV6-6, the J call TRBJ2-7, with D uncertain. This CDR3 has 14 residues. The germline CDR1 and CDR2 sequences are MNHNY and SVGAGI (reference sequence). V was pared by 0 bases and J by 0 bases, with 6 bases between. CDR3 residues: CASSYSLFSYEQYF. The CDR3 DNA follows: TGTGCCAGCAGTTACTCTTTATTCTCCTACGAGCAGTACTTC.

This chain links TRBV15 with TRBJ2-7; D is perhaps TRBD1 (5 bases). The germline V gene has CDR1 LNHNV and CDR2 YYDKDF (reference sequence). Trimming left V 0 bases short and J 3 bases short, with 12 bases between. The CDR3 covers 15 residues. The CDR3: CATSREFGQGYEQYF. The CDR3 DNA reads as TGTGCCACCAGCAGAGAGTTCGGGCAGGGCTACGAGCAGTACTTC.